The 9 T cell receptor beta chains below come from one sample, sequenced in a study of blood T cell repertoires in COVID-19. Sequencing was performed with immunoSEQ multiplex PCR; in TCRdb, only in-frame clones are kept and a portion is missing. The sample lists approximately 170,000 clones; about 89% were seen once. Sequencing was done on a sample of peripheral blood. Receptors were obtained from a man between 65 and 85 years old with acute or convalescent COVID-19.

This clone was detected only a few times. The rearrangement uses TRBV2 and TRBJ1-1; D not certain. CDR3 length equals 13 residues. Trimming left V 4 bases short and J 1 base short, with 7 bases between. CDR1 is SNHLY and CDR2 is FYNNEI in the germline V gene. As DNA, the CDR3 is TGTGCCAGCAGTGTAGCTAAGAACACTGAAGCTTTCTTT. Its translation: CASSVAKNTEAFF.

The chain couples TRBV28 to TRBJ1-5; tentative D call: TRBD1 (5 bases). V dropped 8 bases and J dropped 0 bases, with 17 bases sitting between them. The germline V gene has CDR1 MDHEN and CDR2 SYDVKM. This CDR3 comprises 16 residues. The CDR3 reads CASLLSGDYSNQPQHF. DNA of the CDR3: TGTGCCAGCCTCCTTTCGGGGGATTATAGCAATCAGCCCCAGCATTTT.

The chain uses TRBV5-1 and TRBJ1-3, with 7 bases aligning to TRBD1. The V and J ends lost 4 bases and 1 base, in that order; junction bases with no gene match: 11. Germline V CDR1 and CDR2: SGHRS, YFSETQ. The CDR3 loop spans 17 amino acids. For the CDR3, the DNA is TGCGCCAGCAGCATTGCCCGACAGGGAACGTCTGGAAACACCATATATTTT. As protein: CASSIARQGTSGNTIYF.

The sample holds one count of this clone. This chain uses TRBV11-2 with TRBJ2-3; 12 nucleotides align to TRBD2. The CDR3 length is 19 residues. The germline gives CDR1 SGHAT, CDR2 FQNNGV. V lost 0 bases and J lost 6; bases outside the gene matches: 13. CDR3 in amino acids: CASSLEVASGGADWDTQYF. CDR3 DNA: TGTGCCAGCAGCTTAGAGGTAGCTAGCGGGGGGGCGGATTGGGATACGCAGTATTTT.

The gene calls are TRBV28 and TRBJ2-2, with D tentatively TRBD2 (6 bases). The V gene's germline CDR1 is MDHEN and CDR2 SYDVKM. Trimming pared 2 bases from V and 0 bases from J, leaving 7 bases between. This CDR3 is built from 15 residues. The CDR3 nucleotides are TGTGCCAGCAGTTTAGGAGGGACGAACACCGGGGAGCTGTTTTTT. Its protein is CASSLGGTNTGELFF.

This rearrangement joins TRBV14 to TRBJ2-1; 7 nucleotides agree with TRBD2. CDR3 length: 16 amino acids. V shed 5 bases and J 2 bases; nucleotides not matched to a gene: 9. Looked up from germline, CDR1 is SGHDN and CDR2 is FVKESK. CDR3 sequence: CASSSPSAGAYNEQFF. As DNA, the CDR3 is TGTGCCAGCAGCTCCCCTTCGGCGGGGGCCTACAATGAGCAGTTCTTC.

The rearrangement joins TRBV7-2 to TRBJ1-2, with 7 bases lining up with TRBD1. V lost 4 bases and J lost 3; bases outside the gene matches: 5. Per the germline V gene, CDR1 is SGHTA and CDR2 is FQGNSA. The length of the CDR3 is 14 residues. The CDR3 region is CASSSQGVYYGYTF. In DNA form, the CDR3 reads TGTGCCAGCAGCTCCCAGGGGGTCTACTATGGCTACACCTTC.

CDR3 loop: CASSGGFGYGYTF. CDR3 coding DNA: TGTGCCAGCAGTGGAGGGTTCGGCTATGGCTACACCTTC. V gene TRBV28 combines with J gene TRBJ1-2; D is unresolved. The length of the CDR3 is 13 residues. The V end was cut by 5 bases, the J end by 4 bases, with 11 bases between. Germline lookup yields CDR1 MDHEN and CDR2 SYDVKM.

The CDR3 bases are TGTGCCAGCAGTTTCCCCGGGGTCCGGGGGTCACCCCTCCACTTT. Translation gives CASSFPGVRGSPLHF. The chain combines TRBV25-1 with TRBJ1-6, with a possible D match to TRBD1 (5 bases). V was clipped by 5 bases and J by 10 bases, with 18 bases between them. The CDR3 contains 15 residues. Germline CDR1 and CDR2: MGHDK and SYGVNS.